This T cell receptor (beta chain) was recovered during a study of T cell repertoires in cytomegalovirus infection. Study-level information: Matching HLA type, along with CMV infection, was indicated by public TCR beta signatures. General observations from the study: Cumulative frequency of public TCR beta families picked out carriers of CMV plus the relevant HLA. Ex vivo responses were dominated by HLA-C-restricted CMV-specific TCR beta clonotypes.

Each CDR3 protein is one row after TCRdb ran MiXCR on the reads. In the table there are about 920,000 distinct CDR3 sequences, around 32% of which are singletons. This clonotype was recorded many times. Antigen specificity is unknown. The CDR3 is made up of 13 amino acids. V trimming: 5 bases; J trimming: 5 bases; junction bases outside the gene matches: 5. This chain joins TRBV12-3 or TRBV12-4 and TRBJ1-2; TRBD1 matches at 7 bases. The sample here was cultured CD8+ T cells from PBMCs, taken from culture after CMV antigen stimulation. The receptor's source is a human donor in good health (CMV status not recorded). Some clones in this sample may be carry-over from other donors' samples. CDR3 sequence reads: CASSRGQFYGYTF. CDR3 nucleotides: TGTGCCAGCAGTAGGGGACAGTTTTATGGCTACACCTTC.